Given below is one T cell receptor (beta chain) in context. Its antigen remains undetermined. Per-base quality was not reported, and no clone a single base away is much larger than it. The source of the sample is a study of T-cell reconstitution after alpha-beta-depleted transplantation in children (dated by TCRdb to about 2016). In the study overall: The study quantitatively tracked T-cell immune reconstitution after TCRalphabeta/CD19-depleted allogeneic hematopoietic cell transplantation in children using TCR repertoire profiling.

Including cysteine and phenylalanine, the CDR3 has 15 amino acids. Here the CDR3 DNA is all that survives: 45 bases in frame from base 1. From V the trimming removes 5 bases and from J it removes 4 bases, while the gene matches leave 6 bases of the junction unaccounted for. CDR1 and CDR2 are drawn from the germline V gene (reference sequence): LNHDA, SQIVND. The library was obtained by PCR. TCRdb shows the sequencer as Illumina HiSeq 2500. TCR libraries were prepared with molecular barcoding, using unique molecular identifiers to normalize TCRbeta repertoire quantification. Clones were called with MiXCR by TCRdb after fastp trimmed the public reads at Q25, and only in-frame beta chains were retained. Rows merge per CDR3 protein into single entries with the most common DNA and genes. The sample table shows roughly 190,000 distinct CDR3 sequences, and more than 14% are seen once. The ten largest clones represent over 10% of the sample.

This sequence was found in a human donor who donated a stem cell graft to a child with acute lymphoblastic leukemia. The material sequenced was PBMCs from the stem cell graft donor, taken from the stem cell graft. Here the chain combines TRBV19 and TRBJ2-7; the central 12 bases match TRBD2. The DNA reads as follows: TGTGCCAGTAGTTCTCGGACTAGCGGGAAGTACGAGCAGTACTTC. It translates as CASSSRTSGKYEQYF.